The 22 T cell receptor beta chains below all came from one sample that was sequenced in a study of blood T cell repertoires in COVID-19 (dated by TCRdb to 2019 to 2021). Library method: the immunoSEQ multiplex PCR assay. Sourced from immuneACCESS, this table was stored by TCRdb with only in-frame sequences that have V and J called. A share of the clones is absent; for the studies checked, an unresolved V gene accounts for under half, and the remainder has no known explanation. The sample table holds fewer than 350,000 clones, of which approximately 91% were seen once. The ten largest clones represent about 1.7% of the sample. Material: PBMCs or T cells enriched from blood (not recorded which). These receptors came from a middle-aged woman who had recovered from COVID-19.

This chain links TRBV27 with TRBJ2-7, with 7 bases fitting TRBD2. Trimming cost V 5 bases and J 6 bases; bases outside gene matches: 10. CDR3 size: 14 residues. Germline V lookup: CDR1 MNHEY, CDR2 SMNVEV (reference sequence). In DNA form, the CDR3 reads TGTGCCAGCAGTCCATTCGGCGGGAGTGGCGAGCAGTACTTC. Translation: CASSPFGGSGEQYF.

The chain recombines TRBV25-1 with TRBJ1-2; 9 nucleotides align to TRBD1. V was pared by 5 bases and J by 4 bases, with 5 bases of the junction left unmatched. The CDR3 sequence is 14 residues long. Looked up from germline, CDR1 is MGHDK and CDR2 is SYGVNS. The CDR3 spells CASSPGTGSYGYTF. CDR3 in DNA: TGTGCCAGCAGTCCGGGGACAGGGAGCTATGGCTACACCTTC.

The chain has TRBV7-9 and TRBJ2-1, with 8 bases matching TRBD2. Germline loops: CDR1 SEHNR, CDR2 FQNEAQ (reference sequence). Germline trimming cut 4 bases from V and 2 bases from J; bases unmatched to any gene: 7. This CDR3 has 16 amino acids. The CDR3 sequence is CASSYTGTSTYNEQFF. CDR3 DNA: TGTGCCAGCAGCTACACCGGGACTAGTACCTACAATGAGCAGTTCTTC.

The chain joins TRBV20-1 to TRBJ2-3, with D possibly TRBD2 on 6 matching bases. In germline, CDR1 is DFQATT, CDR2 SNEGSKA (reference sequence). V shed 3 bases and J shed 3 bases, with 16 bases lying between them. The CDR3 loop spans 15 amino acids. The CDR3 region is CSASGGTQITDTQYF. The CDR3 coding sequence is TGCAGTGCTAGTGGCGGGACGCAGATAACAGATACGCAGTATTTT.

The CDR3 DNA sequence: TGTGCCAGCAGCTTGAATCAGGATTCACCCCTCCACTTT. Its translation: CASSLNQDSPLHF. The chain uses TRBV7-9 and TRBJ1-6; D is unclear. V shed 3 bases and J shed 8 bases, with 8 bases lying between them. Per the germline V gene, CDR1 is SEHNR and CDR2 is FQNEAQ (reference sequence). This CDR3 has 13 residues.

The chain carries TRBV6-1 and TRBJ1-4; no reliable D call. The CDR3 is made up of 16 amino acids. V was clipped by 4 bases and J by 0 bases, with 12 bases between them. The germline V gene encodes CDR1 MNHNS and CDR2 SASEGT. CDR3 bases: TGTGCCAGCAGTGGCAGCCTCCGGGCAACTAATGAAAAACTGTTTTTT. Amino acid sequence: CASSGSLRATNEKLFF.

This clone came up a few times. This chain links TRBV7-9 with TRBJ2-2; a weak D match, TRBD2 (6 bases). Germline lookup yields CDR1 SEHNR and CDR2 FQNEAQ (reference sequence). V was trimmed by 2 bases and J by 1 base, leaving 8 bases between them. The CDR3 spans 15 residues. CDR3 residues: CASSLWRGNTGELFF. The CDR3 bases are TGTGCCAGCAGCTTATGGCGGGGGAACACCGGGGAGCTGTTTTTT.

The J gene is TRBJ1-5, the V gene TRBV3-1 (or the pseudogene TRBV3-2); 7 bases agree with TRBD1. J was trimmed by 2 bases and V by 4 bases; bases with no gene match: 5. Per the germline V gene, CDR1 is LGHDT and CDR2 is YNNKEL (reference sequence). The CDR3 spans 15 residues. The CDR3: CASSPGQGGNQPQHF. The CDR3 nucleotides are TGTGCCAGCAGCCCCGGTCAGGGGGGCAATCAGCCCCAGCATTTT.

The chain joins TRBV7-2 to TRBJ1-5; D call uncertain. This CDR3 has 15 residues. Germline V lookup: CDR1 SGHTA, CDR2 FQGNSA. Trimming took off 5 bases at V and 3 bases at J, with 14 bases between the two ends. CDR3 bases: TGTGCCAGCAGCCCGATGACACTTTCCAATCAGCCCCAGCATTTT. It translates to CASSPMTLSNQPQHF.

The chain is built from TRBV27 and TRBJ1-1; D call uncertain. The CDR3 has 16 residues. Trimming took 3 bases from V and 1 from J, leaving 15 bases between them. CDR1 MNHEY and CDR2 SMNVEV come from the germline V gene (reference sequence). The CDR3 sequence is CASSFGRTQRNTEAFF. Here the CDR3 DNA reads TGTGCCAGCAGTTTTGGACGGACTCAACGGAACACTGAAGCTTTCTTT.

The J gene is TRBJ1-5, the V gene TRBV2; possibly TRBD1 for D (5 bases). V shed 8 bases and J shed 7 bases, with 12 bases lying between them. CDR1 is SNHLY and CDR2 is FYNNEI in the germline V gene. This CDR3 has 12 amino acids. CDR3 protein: CASGGGRQPQHF. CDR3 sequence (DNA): TGTGCCAGCGGGGGAGGGAGGCAGCCCCAGCATTTT.

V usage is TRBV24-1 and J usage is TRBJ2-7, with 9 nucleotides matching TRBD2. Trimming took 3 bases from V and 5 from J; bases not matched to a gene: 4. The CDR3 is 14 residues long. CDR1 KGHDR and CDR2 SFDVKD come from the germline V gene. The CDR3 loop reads CATSDPWTSDEQYF. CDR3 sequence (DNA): TGTGCCACCAGTGATCCCTGGACTAGCGACGAGCAGTACTTC.

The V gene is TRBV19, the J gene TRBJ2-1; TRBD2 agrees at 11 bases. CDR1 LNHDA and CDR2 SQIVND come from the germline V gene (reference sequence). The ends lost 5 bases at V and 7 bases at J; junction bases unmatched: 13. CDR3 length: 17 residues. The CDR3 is CASSSGLLAGGGNEQFF. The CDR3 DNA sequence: TGTGCCAGTAGTTCGGGTCTCTTAGCGGGAGGGGGAAATGAGCAGTTCTTC.

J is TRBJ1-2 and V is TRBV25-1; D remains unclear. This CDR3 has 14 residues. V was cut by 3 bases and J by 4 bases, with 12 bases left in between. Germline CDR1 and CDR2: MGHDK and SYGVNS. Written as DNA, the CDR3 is TGTGCCAGCAGTGACCTACAGATCCCCTATGGCTACACCTTC. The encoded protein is CASSDLQIPYGYTF.

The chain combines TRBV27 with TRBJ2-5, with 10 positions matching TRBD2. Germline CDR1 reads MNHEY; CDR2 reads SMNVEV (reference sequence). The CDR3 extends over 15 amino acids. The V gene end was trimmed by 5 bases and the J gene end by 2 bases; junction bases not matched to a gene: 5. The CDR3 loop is CASSPTSGRQETQYF. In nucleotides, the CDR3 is TGTGCCAGCAGTCCGACTAGCGGGCGGCAAGAGACCCAGTACTTC.

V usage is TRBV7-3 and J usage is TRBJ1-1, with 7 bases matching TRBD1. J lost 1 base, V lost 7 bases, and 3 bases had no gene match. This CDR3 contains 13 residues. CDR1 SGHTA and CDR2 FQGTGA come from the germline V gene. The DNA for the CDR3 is TGTGCCAGCACGACAGGGCCGAACACTGAAGCTTTCTTT. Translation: CASTTGPNTEAFF.

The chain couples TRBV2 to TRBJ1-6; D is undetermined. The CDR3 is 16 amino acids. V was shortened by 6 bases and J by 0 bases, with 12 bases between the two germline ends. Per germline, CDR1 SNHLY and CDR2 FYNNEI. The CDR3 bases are TGTGCCAGCAGGCCAGAGGAAAGCTCCTATAATTCACCCCTCCACTTT. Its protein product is CASRPEESSYNSPLHF.

In DNA form, the CDR3 reads TGTGCCAGCAGTATCACCGGGACAGGTTTTAATGGCTACACCTTC. It is translated as CASSITGTGFNGYTF. This chain connects TRBV27 to TRBJ1-2; 8 bases agree with TRBD1. V shed 5 bases and J 6 bases; nucleotides not matched to a gene: 11. The CDR3 covers 15 residues. Germline V gene sequence: CDR1 MNHEY, CDR2 SMNVEV (reference sequence).

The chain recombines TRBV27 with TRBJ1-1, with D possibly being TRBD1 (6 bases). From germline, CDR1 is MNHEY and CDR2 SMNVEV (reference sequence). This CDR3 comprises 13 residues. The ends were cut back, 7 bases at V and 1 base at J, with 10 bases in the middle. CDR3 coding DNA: TGTGCCAGCAAAGGACAGACGAACACTGAAGCTTTCTTT. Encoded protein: CASKGQTNTEAFF.

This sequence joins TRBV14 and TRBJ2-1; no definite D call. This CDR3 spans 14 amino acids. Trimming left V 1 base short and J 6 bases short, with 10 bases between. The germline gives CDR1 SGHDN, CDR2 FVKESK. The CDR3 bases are TGTGCCAGCAGCCAAGTAGTACAGATCAATGAGCAGTTCTTC. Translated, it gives CASSQVVQINEQFF.

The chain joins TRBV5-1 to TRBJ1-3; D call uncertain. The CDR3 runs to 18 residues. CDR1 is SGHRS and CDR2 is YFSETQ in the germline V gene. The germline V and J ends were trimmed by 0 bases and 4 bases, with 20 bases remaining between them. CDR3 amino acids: CASSLEGGGLRGGNTIYF. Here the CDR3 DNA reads TGCGCCAGCAGCTTGGAAGGTGGCGGCCTTCGGGGAGGAAACACCATATATTTT.

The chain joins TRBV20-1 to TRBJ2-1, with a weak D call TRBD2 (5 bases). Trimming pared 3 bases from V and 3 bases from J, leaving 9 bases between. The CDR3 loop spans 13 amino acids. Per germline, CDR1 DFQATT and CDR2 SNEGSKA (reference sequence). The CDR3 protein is CSASLDFYNEQFF. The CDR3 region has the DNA TGCAGTGCTAGTCTGGACTTCTACAATGAGCAGTTCTTC.